The next 19 T cell receptor beta chains were all read from a single sample in a study of cytomegalovirus exposure and HLA in healthy donors. Assay: immunoSEQ multiplex PCR; the TCRdb copy retains only in-frame clones and omits some. Of more than 150,000 clones listed, about 80% are singletons. Input material: PBMCs. These receptors were collected from a man aged 18 to 29 in good health and CMV-seropositive.

This clone occurred a few times. The V gene is TRBV27, the J gene TRBJ2-6; the match to TRBD1 covers 7 bases. This CDR3 region has 18 residues. Looked up from germline, CDR1 is MNHEY and CDR2 is SMNVEV (reference sequence). V was pared by 6 bases and J by 1 base, with 12 bases of the junction left unmatched. CDR3 amino acids: CASRTRGQPLSGANVLTF. The CDR3 DNA sequence: TGTGCCAGCAGAACCCGGGGACAGCCCCTGTCTGGGGCCAACGTCCTGACTTTC.

This chain connects TRBV6-1 to TRBJ1-2; D perhaps matches TRBD1 (6 bases). Looked up from germline, CDR1 is MNHNS and CDR2 is SASEGT. The CDR3 covers 17 residues. V dropped 2 bases and J dropped 2 bases, with 18 bases sitting between them. The CDR3, as DNA: TGTGCCAGCAGTGAATATAGACTGGACAGAAACAACTATGGCTACACCTTC. Residues: CASSEYRLDRNNYGYTF.

The rearrangement joins TRBV25-1 to TRBJ2-1; the match to TRBD1 covers 8 bases. V was clipped by 1 base and J by 6 bases; unmatched bases: 5. The CDR3 loop spans 15 amino acids. Looked up from germline, CDR1 is MGHDK and CDR2 is SYGVNS. CDR3 nucleotides: TGTGCCAGCAGTGAATCAGGGGGCAAGGGCAATGAGCAGTTCTTC. Amino acid sequence: CASSESGGKGNEQFF.

In this sample, this clone turned up once. J is TRBJ2-5 and V is TRBV7-2; D is perhaps TRBD2 (6 bases). The CDR3 spans 14 residues. The germline V gene encodes CDR1 SGHTA and CDR2 FQGNSA. With 1 base removed from V and 5 bases from J, the gap between germline ends came to 11 bases. The CDR3 nucleotides are TGTGCCAGCAGCTTAGGGGGACTTCGGGAGACCCAGTACTTC. Its protein product is CASSLGGLRETQYF.

The V and J genes are TRBV28 and TRBJ2-2; 8 nucleotides line up with TRBD1. CDR3 length: 16 residues. The J segment lost 4 bases and the V segment lost 3 bases, leaving 7 bases of the junction unmatched. Germline V gene sequence: CDR1 MDHEN, CDR2 SYDVKM. CDR3 sequence (DNA): TGTGCCAGCAGTTTTCCTGGACAGGGTGGCACCGGGGAGCTGTTTTTT. Amino acid sequence: CASSFPGQGGTGELFF.

V is TRBV27 and J is TRBJ2-7; TRBD1 might be the D (6 bases). The CDR3 is made up of 15 amino acids. Germline V lookup: CDR1 MNHEY, CDR2 SMNVEV (reference sequence). V was pared by 5 bases and J by 3 bases, with 17 bases between. CDR3 sequence: CASSDQGRPIYEQYF. The CDR3, as DNA: TGTGCCAGCAGTGACCAGGGGAGACCCATCTACGAGCAGTACTTC.

J is TRBJ1-1 and V is TRBV4-2; D gene ambiguous. Germline assignment: CDR1 LGHNA and CDR2 YNFKEQ. The CDR3 is 12 amino acids. V dropped 1 base and J dropped 7 bases, with 7 bases sitting between them. This chain's CDR3 is CASSQGSGEAFF. CDR3 nucleotides: TGTGCCAGCAGCCAAGGGAGCGGTGAAGCTTTCTTT.

The chain combines TRBV28 with TRBJ1-2, with TRBD1 identical over 8 bases. There are 15 residues in the CDR3. Per the germline V gene, CDR1 is MDHEN and CDR2 is SYDVKM. J lost 4 bases, V lost 5 bases, and 9 bases had no gene match. CDR3 in DNA: TGTGCCAGCAGTCCGACAGGGGAGTCGTTCTATGGCTACACCTTC. It yields the protein CASSPTGESFYGYTF.

V and J are TRBV5-1 and TRBJ2-1, with TRBD2 matching 8 bases. The V segment lost 0 bases and the J segment 10 bases; nucleotides outside the gene matches: 3. There are 13 residues in the CDR3. Germline values: CDR1 SGHRS, CDR2 YFSETQ. For the CDR3, the DNA is TGCGCCAGCAGCTTGGTAGCGGGGCACGAGCAGTTCTTC. This gives the protein CASSLVAGHEQFF.

This chain links TRBV13 with TRBJ2-7; D is perhaps TRBD1 (6 bases). The CDR3 has 14 residues. Germline assignment: CDR1 PRHDT and CDR2 FYEKMQ (reference sequence). V dropped 3 bases and J dropped 6 bases, with 15 bases sitting between them. CDR3 nucleotide sequence: TGTGCCAGCAGCTTCGGGTTAGGGGGAACCGAGCAGTACTTC. This encodes CASSFGLGGTEQYF.

This chain links TRBV30 with TRBJ2-7; D gene unclear. Trimming removed 2 bases from V and 0 bases from J, with 11 bases in between. The CDR3 loop spans 14 amino acids. Germline CDR1 and CDR2: GTSNPN and SVGIG (reference sequence). The CDR3 DNA follows: TGTGCCTGGAGTCCAGAAGTTTACTCCTACGAGCAGTACTTC. Translating it yields CAWSPEVYSYEQYF.

This clone was detected only once. The chain couples TRBV23-1 to TRBJ2-1; 9 bases fit TRBD2. TRBV23-1 is an ORF; its function is uncertain. Trimming at V came to 2 bases and at J to 5 bases, leaving 7 bases not matched to a gene. The CDR3 length is 16 residues. The CDR3 reads CASSQESLAGHNEQFF. As DNA, the CDR3 is TGCGCCAGCAGTCAAGAGAGTCTAGCGGGACACAATGAGCAGTTCTTC.

V usage is TRBV11-3 and J usage is TRBJ1-2, with D tentatively TRBD1 (6 bases). Germline V gene lookup returns CDR1 SGHNT and CDR2 YENEEA. Trimming cost V 5 bases and J 4 bases, with 14 bases left between them. The CDR3 has 14 amino acids. This CDR3 reads CASSARGGLYGYTF. The CDR3 region has the DNA TGTGCCAGCAGCGCCCGGGGGGGGCTCTATGGCTACACCTTC.

This sequence joins TRBV27 and TRBJ1-5; D remains unclear. The CDR3 loop spans 12 amino acids. The germline V and J ends were trimmed by 8 bases and 3 bases, with 8 bases remaining between them. CDR1 and CDR2 from the germline V gene are MNHEY and SMNVEV (reference sequence). The chain's CDR3 is CASSEDNQPQHF. The DNA for the CDR3 is TGTGCCAGCTCGGAGGACAATCAGCCCCAGCATTTT.

The rearrangement links TRBV27 to TRBJ1-4; possibly TRBD1 for D (5 bases). V was shortened by 8 bases and J by 4 bases, with 11 bases between the two germline ends. The length of the CDR3 is 13 residues. The germline CDR1 and CDR2 sequences are MNHEY and SMNVEV (reference sequence). The CDR3, as DNA: TGTGCCAGCCAGGGTCGTGTTAATGAAAAACTGTTTTTT. This encodes CASQGRVNEKLFF.

The chain employs TRBV7-2 and TRBJ2-7, with D uncertain. The length of the CDR3 is 15 residues. CDR1 and CDR2 (germline): SGHTA, FQGNSA. Trimming stripped 5 bases from V and 1 base from J, with 15 bases between. The CDR3 DNA reads as TGTGCCAGCAGCCCCCACCGGCAGGCATCCTACGAGCAGTACTTC. Translating gives CASSPHRQASYEQYF.

The chain couples TRBV10-3 to TRBJ1-5, with D tentatively TRBD1 (5 bases). In germline, CDR1 is ENHRY, CDR2 SYGVKD. There are 14 residues in the CDR3. V lost 0 bases, J lost 11 bases, and 14 bases lay in between. CDR3 loop: CAISESQGSPAQHF. The CDR3 DNA reads TGTGCCATCAGTGAGTCGCAGGGAAGTCCAGCCCAGCATTTT.

The chain uses TRBV6-1 and TRBJ2-7, with D possibly matching TRBD2 (6 bases). Trimming removed 5 bases at V and 2 bases at J, with 13 bases between. This CDR3 has 14 residues. Germline V gene data show CDR1 as MNHNS and CDR2 as SASEGT. The CDR3: CASSSIAVTYEQYF. In DNA, the CDR3 is TGTGCCAGCAGTTCAATAGCGGTTACCTACGAGCAGTACTTC.

The V and J genes are TRBV20-1 and TRBJ1-1; 8 bases map to TRBD1. Unmatched junction bases numbered 4, after V lost 6 bases and J lost 7 bases. The CDR3 contains 11 residues. Per the germline V gene, CDR1 is DFQATT and CDR2 is SNEGSKA (reference sequence). As DNA, the CDR3 is TGCAGTGCCCAAGACAGGGGTGAAGCTTTCTTT. As protein: CSAQDRGEAFF.